Sequencing of this TCR beta chain was carried out in a study of blood T cell repertoires in COVID-19. Libraries were prepared by immunoSEQ multiplex PCR; TCRdb keeps only in-frame clonotypes and omits some of them. The sample records 450,000 to 500,000 clones, approximately 90% being singletons. The CDR3 totals 13 residues. CDR1 and CDR2 from the germline V gene are MNHEY and SVGAGI. The germline V and J ends were trimmed by 4 bases and 7 bases, with 13 bases remaining between them. This chain joins TRBV6-5 and TRBJ1-2; D unclear. This sequence originates from a woman in her sixties who had recovered from COVID-19. The sequenced sample was PBMCs or T cells enriched from blood (not recorded which). The CDR3 reads CASSFGPEGGYTF. Here the CDR3 DNA reads TGTGCCAGCAGTTTTGGACCGGAGGGTGGCTACACCTTC.